Each of the 12 T cell receptor beta chains below was sequenced from the same sample in a study of neoadjuvant anti-PD-1 for oral cavity cancer. Time point defined: after neoadjuvant nivolumab, at surgical resection. TCRdb's table, derived via immunoSEQ multiplex PCR, lists solely in-frame clones and lacks some. The data hold 55,000 to 75,000 clones, with approximately 87% observed a single time. This specimen consisted of PBMCs, obtained after nivolumab (anti-PD-1) treatment. Receptors were obtained from a person between 40 and 85 years old with oral cavity squamous cell carcinoma.

The chain employs TRBV4-1 and TRBJ1-5; 7 positions agree with TRBD1. Trimming cost V 2 bases and J 1 base; bases outside gene matches: 5. CDR3 length: 16 residues. Germline V lookup: CDR1 MGHRA, CDR2 YSYEKL. The CDR3: CASSQPRQGSNQPQHF. The CDR3, as DNA: TGCGCCAGCAGCCAACCGAGACAGGGAAGCAATCAGCCCCAGCATTTT.

The chain has TRBV5-5 and TRBJ1-2; D remains ambiguous. Trimming pared 2 bases from V and 7 bases from J, leaving 12 bases between. Germline V gene data show CDR1 as SGHKS and CDR2 as YYEKEE (reference sequence). CDR3 length: 13 residues. For the CDR3, the DNA is TGTGCCAGCAGCTTAATGGAAGTCGGTGGCTACACCTTC. It codes for CASSLMEVGGYTF.

This chain joins TRBV5-1 and TRBJ1-3; 7 nucleotides match TRBD1. Germline CDR1 and CDR2: SGHRS and YFSETQ. J gave up 0 bases and V 1 base, and 1 base lay outside the gene matches. The length of the CDR3 is 15 residues. CDR3 region: CASSLPGGSGNTIYF. The CDR3 coding sequence is TGCGCCAGCAGCTTGCCAGGGGGCTCTGGAAACACCATATATTTT. Together with reference TRBV5-1 and TRBJ1-3, the CDR3 gives the full variable domain: KAGVTQTPRYLIKTRGQQVTLSCSPISGHRSVSWYQQTPGQGLQFLFEYFSETQRNKGNFPGRFSGRQFSNSRSEMNVSTLELGDSALYLCASSLPGGSGNTIYFGEGSWLTVV.

The V gene is TRBV7-9, the J gene TRBJ1-1, with D maybe TRBD1 (6 bases). The CDR3 totals 15 residues. The germline V gene encodes CDR1 SEHNR and CDR2 FQNEAQ (reference sequence). The ends were cut back, 1 base at V and 4 bases at J, with 13 bases in the middle. The DNA of the CDR3 is TGTGCCAGCAGCTTAGGAGGGGGGAAAAGCACTGAAGCTTTCTTT. Its translation: CASSLGGGKSTEAFF.

This chain connects TRBV5-1 to TRBJ2-1; 13 bases map to TRBD2. From germline, CDR1 is SGHRS and CDR2 YFSETQ. The junction had 7 bases not matched to a gene; V was cut back by 5 bases and J by 8 bases. The CDR3 runs 15 residues. The CDR3 DNA reads as TGCGCCAGCAGAACCGGGACTAGCGGGAAAGATGAGCAGTTCTTC. Protein sequence: CASRTGTSGKDEQFF.

This clone was counted a single time. The chain carries TRBV7-6 and TRBJ2-5, with unresolved D. Between the trimmed V and J ends, which lost 2 bases and 5 bases, there was a span of 6 bases. Looked up from germline, CDR1 is SGHVS and CDR2 is FNYEAQ. CDR3 length: 12 residues. The CDR3 is CASSLLGETQYF. Written as DNA, the CDR3 is TGTGCCAGCAGCTTACTAGGCGAGACCCAGTACTTC.

The rearrangement joins TRBV6-4 to TRBJ2-2, with no clear D. The CDR3 runs to 15 residues. Trimming removed 1 base at V and 6 bases at J, with 12 bases between. Germline V CDR1 and CDR2: MRHNA, SNTAGT. As DNA, the CDR3 is TGTGCCAGCAGTGACTACAAATCTCCCCCCGGGGAGCTGTTTTTT. Its protein product is CASSDYKSPPGELFF.

The V call is TRBV5-1, the J call TRBJ2-6; 8 nucleotides agree with TRBD1. CDR1 is SGHRS and CDR2 is YFSETQ in the germline V gene. The length of the CDR3 is 18 residues. V shed 5 bases and J 4 bases; nucleotides not matched to a gene: 14. CDR3 nucleotide sequence: TGCGCCAGCAGTTTGACTGGACAGGGCCAAGCGGGGGCCAACGTCCTGACTTTC. Encoded protein: CASSLTGQGQAGANVLTF.

This sequence joins TRBV4-2 and TRBJ2-7; a possible D gene is TRBD1 (6 bases). The V gene's germline CDR1 is LGHNA and CDR2 YNFKEQ. This CDR3 has 14 amino acids. V shed 1 base and J shed 1 base, with 8 bases lying between them. CDR3 DNA: TGTGCCAGCAGCCAAGGGCAGGGGTCCTACGAGCAGTACTTC. Its protein is CASSQGQGSYEQYF.

V gene TRBV7-2 combines with J gene TRBJ2-1; a possible D gene is TRBD1 (6 bases). This CDR3 region has 15 residues. Germline CDR1 SGHTA, CDR2 FQGNSA. Between the trimmed V and J ends, which lost 6 bases and 4 bases, there was a span of 16 bases. As DNA, the CDR3 is TGTGCCAGCAGTACCCAGGGGAGCCTATACAATGAGCAGTTCTTC. Translated, it gives CASSTQGSLYNEQFF.

This chain connects TRBV4-1 to TRBJ2-1; unclear D gene. The V and J ends lost 1 base and 2 bases respectively, with 15 bases between them. CDR1 is MGHRA, CDR2 YSYEKL, per germline. CDR3 length: 17 amino acids. CDR3 sequence reads: CASSQGSPRSTYNEQFF. CDR3 in DNA: TGCGCCAGCAGCCAAGGCTCTCCGAGGTCCACCTACAATGAGCAGTTCTTC.

The chain has TRBV2 and TRBJ2-1; 7 bases agree with TRBD1. The trim removed 10 bases at V and 8 bases at J, leaving 8 bases unmatched. Germline-derived CDR1 and CDR2 are SNHLY and FYNNEI. This CDR3 spans 12 amino acids. CDR3: CAIKIGGDEQFF. The CDR3 DNA sequence: TGTGCCATAAAAATAGGGGGCGATGAGCAGTTCTTC.